This T cell receptor beta chain derives from a study of identical twins. Study-wide results and caveats: While abundant cord blood beta clonotypes carried fewer insertions, memory repertoires showed no such pattern. Potential partial confounding of zero-insertion analyses by invariant MAIT and iNKT cells was noted.

TCRdb called the 5' RACE reads again in MiXCR, with one record for every CDR3 protein. Of approximately 600,000 distinct CDR3 sequences in the sample, less than 9% were seen once. This clonotype was seen a handful of times. What it binds is unknown. Each donor was a healthy Caucasian. The same data also went into a second study, on yellow fever vaccine responses in identical twins. That study adds: Reportedly, twins showed a vaccine T cell response that looked partly convergent and partly personalized.

This clonotype originated in a woman in her late teens or twenties in good health. Sequencing was carried out using PBMCs.

The CDR3 sequence: CASSLGGFVAAHLQFF. For the CDR3, the DNA is TGTGCCAGCAGCTTAGGGGGGTTTGTAGCGGCACACCTGCAGTTCTTC. The J gene is TRBJ2-1, the V gene TRBV7-2; a weak D match, TRBD2 (6 bases). The germline V gene has CDR1 SGHTA and CDR2 FQGNSA. The CDR3 totals 16 residues. Trimming stripped 1 base from V and 12 bases from J, with 22 bases between.